This T cell receptor beta chain stems from a study of beta chain features in type 1 diabetes. Study-wide results and limits: When Type 1 diabetes patients were examined, their TCRB CDR3s proved moderately but significantly shorter in all four CD4+ subsets. VDJ junctions in type 1 diabetes patients carried more deletions and fewer insertions.

The CDR3 sequence is 13 residues long. Germline assignment: CDR1 SGHVS and CDR2 FQNEAQ. V lost 4 bases, J lost 2 bases, and 9 bases lay in between. The authors reverse transcribed all of the isolated RNA, so sequencing captured expressed TCRB transcripts. Here immunoSEQ multiplex PCR was the method, and the copy in TCRdb shows in-frame clones only, minus some. Among some 330,000 clones listed, around an eighth were seen once. Notes on this clone: The target antigen is unknown.

This TCR came from a woman aged 18-35 years with type 1 diabetes. The chain carries TRBV7-8 and TRBJ2-7; D may be TRBD1 (6 bases). Sequenced sample: naive CD4+ T cells from blood. CDR3 sequence reads: CASSSRGPYEQYF. CDR3 bases: TGTGCCAGCAGCTCCAGGGGACCCTACGAGCAGTACTTC.